These 13 T cell receptor beta chains originate from one sample sequenced in a study of blood T cell repertoires in COVID-19. TCRdb keeps only in-frame clones here, not all; method: immunoSEQ multiplex PCR. The sample contains roughly 200,000 clones, 82% of which appear only once. Sequencing used PBMCs or T cells enriched from blood (not recorded which). These receptors all come from a woman aged 55-75 years with acute COVID-19.

A word on this clone: This same CDR3 is encoded by further DNA sequences in the sample. The CDR3 spells CASSPGGTEAFF. CDR3 sequence (DNA): TGTGCCAGCAGCCCAGGGGGCACTGAAGCTTTCTTT. This rearrangement joins TRBV11-2 to TRBJ1-1, with 7 bases lining up with TRBD1. The V gene end was trimmed by 5 bases and the J gene end by 4 bases; junction bases not matched to a gene: 1. Germline CDR1 is SGHAT and CDR2 is FQNNGV. This CDR3 contains 12 residues.

The chain carries TRBV11-2 and TRBJ2-2; maybe TRBD2 (6 bases). The CDR3 sequence is 18 residues long. Trimming took 6 bases from V and 7 from J, leaving 27 bases between them. The V gene's germline CDR1 is SGHAT and CDR2 FQNNGV. CDR3 bases: TGTGCCAGCAGGCATCCCCCCTCTGCGTCTAGCGTGAGCGGGGAGCTGTTTTTT. Protein: CASRHPPSASSVSGELFF.

The rearrangement uses TRBV4-1 and TRBJ1-1, with TRBD1 identical over 7 bases. The CDR3 covers 14 residues. The germline V gene has CDR1 MGHRA and CDR2 YSYEKL. With V trimmed by 5 bases and J by 4 bases, 7 bases remained unmatched. The CDR3 DNA reads as TGCGCCAGCAGCGGAATGACAGGGCCCACTGAAGCTTTCTTT. This encodes CASSGMTGPTEAFF.

This clone was picked up a small number of times. Other DNA sequences in this specimen translate into the identical CDR3. V gene TRBV7-2 combines with J gene TRBJ2-1; no reliable D call. Trimming cost V 0 bases and J 0 bases, with 6 bases left between them. The CDR3 spans 15 residues. Germline CDR1 is SGHTA and CDR2 is FQGNSA. CDR3 residues: CASSLALSSYNEQFF. The CDR3 coding sequence is TGTGCCAGCAGCTTAGCGTTGAGCTCCTACAATGAGCAGTTCTTC.

This rearrangement joins TRBV3-1 (or the pseudogene TRBV3-2) to TRBJ2-3; 12 bases line up with TRBD2. CDR1 LGHDT and CDR2 YNNKEL come from the germline V gene (reference sequence). This CDR3 comprises 18 residues. The ends lost 0 bases at V and 1 base at J; junction bases unmatched: 5. The CDR3 DNA is TGTGCCAGCAGCCAAGATCTAGCGGGGGGGCTCGGCACAGATACGCAGTATTTT. Its translation is CASSQDLAGGLGTDTQYF.

The rearrangement links TRBV5-4 to TRBJ1-4; 10 nucleotides align to TRBD1. CDR3 length equals 15 residues. The germline CDR1 and CDR2 sequences are SGHNT and YYREEE (reference sequence). J gave up 8 bases and V 3 bases, and 7 bases lay outside the gene matches. The chain's CDR3 is CASSSRDRGREKLFF. The DNA for the CDR3 is TGTGCCAGCAGCTCCCGGGACAGGGGAAGGGAAAAACTGTTTTTT.

The gene calls are TRBV19 and TRBJ2-3; 9 bases are shared with TRBD1. This CDR3 comprises 14 residues. With 5 bases clipped from V and 7 bases from J, the junction kept 7 bases outside the gene matches. In germline, CDR1 is LNHDA, CDR2 SQIVND (reference sequence). DNA for the CDR3: TGTGCCAGTAGTCCCGACAGGGGGGGGCATACGCAGTATTTT. Protein sequence: CASSPDRGGHTQYF. The full variable domain, in which reference TRBV19 and TRBJ2-3 provide the parts outside the CDR3, is DGGITQSPKYLFRKEGQNVTLSCEQNLNHDAMYWYRQDPGQGLRLIYYSQIVNDFQKGDIAEGYSVSREKKESFPLTVTSAQKNPTAFYLCASSPDRGGHTQYFGPGTRLTVL.

The chain has TRBV7-9 and TRBJ1-2, with TRBD1 as a possible D gene (5 bases). The V gene lost 5 bases and the J gene lost 0 bases, with 13 bases spanning the gap. CDR1 SEHNR and CDR2 FQNEAQ come from the germline V gene (reference sequence). This CDR3 has 15 residues. The CDR3: CASSTQTVANYGYTF. The CDR3 DNA sequence: TGTGCCAGCAGCACCCAGACAGTAGCTAACTATGGCTACACCTTC.

This rearrangement joins TRBV27 to TRBJ2-3, with 10 bases lining up with TRBD2. V gave up 1 base and J gave up 4 bases; unmatched junction bases: 5. The CDR3 loop spans 16 amino acids. Germline V CDR1 and CDR2: MNHEY, SMNVEV (reference sequence). The CDR3 sequence is CASSLWSAGGPDTQYF. CDR3 DNA sequence: TGTGCCAGCAGTTTATGGTCAGCGGGAGGGCCAGATACGCAGTATTTT.

This clone was seen more than once but under ten times. The J gene is TRBJ1-5, the V gene TRBV25-1; D unresolved. In germline, CDR1 is MGHDK, CDR2 SYGVNS. Deletions cut 7 bases from V and 6 bases from J, with 10 bases between. The CDR3 is made up of 12 amino acids. CDR3 amino acids: CASTTNSQPQHF. CDR3 DNA: TGTGCCAGCACTACCAACTCTCAGCCCCAGCATTTT.

The chain is built from TRBV6-5 and TRBJ2-1; perhaps TRBD1 as D (5 bases). The CDR3 spans 13 residues. The V gene lost 6 bases and the J gene lost 7 bases, with 13 bases spanning the gap. Germline lookup yields CDR1 MNHEY and CDR2 SVGAGI. CDR3 DNA: TGTGCCAGCAGCCGGACAATTATGAATGAGCAGTTCTTC. Encoded protein: CASSRTIMNEQFF.

The gene calls are TRBV7-9 and TRBJ2-3, with TRBD2 matching 10 bases. This CDR3 is built from 15 residues. The trim removed 5 bases at V and 6 bases at J, leaving 8 bases unmatched. Germline V gene lookup returns CDR1 SEHNR and CDR2 FQNEAQ (reference sequence). CDR3 sequence reads: CASSQGLAVTDTQYF. DNA for the CDR3: TGTGCCAGCAGCCAAGGACTAGCGGTGACGGATACGCAGTATTTT.

There are a few counts of this clone. CDR3 DNA: TGTGCCAGTAGTATAGATATCGGACAGGGCAATCAGCCCCAGCATTTT. It specifies CASSIDIGQGNQPQHF. This chain joins TRBV19 and TRBJ1-5, with TRBD1 identical over 7 bases. The CDR3 covers 16 residues. CDR1 is LNHDA, CDR2 SQIVND, per germline (reference sequence). Losses at the gene ends were 0 bases for V and 2 bases for J; bases not matched to a gene: 4.